This section outlines one T cell receptor (beta chain) sequence together with its context. Its antigen is not yet known. No much larger clone exists at a distance of one base, and base qualities are not known. Systemically healthy Caucasian individuals from Russia, approximately 39 in total and aged about 6 to 90 years, were included as donors. Ten milliliters of peripheral blood were drawn from each donor into EDTA-treated Vacutainer tubes. Ficoll-Paque density-gradient centrifugation was used to isolate PBMCs, with at least 6.5 million obtained per sample. Trizol reagent was used to extract total RNA from the PBMCs, yielding at least 6 micrograms per sample. The percentages of naive CD45RAhigh/CD27high T cells were determined by flow cytometry on a PBMC aliquot from every donor. The protocol used for the library was 5' RACE. The sample was run on an Illumina HiSeq 2500. A second PCR of roughly 6 to 12 cycles was performed with a sample-barcoded 5' primer and a J-beta primer mix. Each TCR beta cDNA molecule received a unique molecular identifier from a template-switch 5' adaptor carrying 12 random nucleotides. Each sample yielded at least 2.5 million CDR3-containing paired-end reads. The Mint cDNA synthesis kit, primed by a TRBC-specific oligonucleotide, was used to synthesize first-strand cDNA from all RNA. After uracil-DNA glycosylase treatment, a first 18-cycle PCR used universal primers M1SS and BC2_uni_R on all cDNA. In the paper's pipeline: For normalization, 1 million high-quality reads were randomly selected from each sample, with every read carrying a distinct molecular identifier. Reads sharing molecular identifiers were discarded rather than binned into consensus sequences. MiTCR, run with a Q25 quality threshold and the strictest error-elimination algorithm, handled CDR3 identification, clonotype clustering and error correction. A nonparametric unseen species model with Euler transformation was used to estimate a lower bound on total TCR beta diversity. TCRdb ran its own pipeline on the public reads, namely fastp trimming at Q25 and MiXCR clone calling, and kept in-frame beta chains. Rows matching on CDR3 protein sequence are summarized as one entry with the most common DNA and genes. These V and J calls are TCRdb output, not the study's own analysis. The sample profile shows 1.5 million to 2 million distinct CDR3 sequences; 49% of them were found once. The ten largest clones add up to approximately 2% of the sample.

This sample stems from a study of blood T cells in healthy people across ages (dated by TCRdb to the mid-2010s). With regard to the full study: In model experiments, roughly one uniquely barcoded TCR beta cDNA molecule per two T cells was captured by template switching. The study analyzed two additional independent replicas of 1 million unique cDNA reads from the same blood draw for two donors, one aged 18 to 29 and one aged 80 or older. To track age-related changes in TCR beta repertoire diversity, the study relied on deep sequencing normalized with unique cDNA molecular identifiers. To avoid experimental bias, donors of different ages were randomly spread across the sequencing lanes. Donors were grouped into four age groups: young (average 16 years), middle-aged (roughly 38), aged (approximately 67) and long-lived (about 82).

Taken from the germline V gene (reference sequence), the CDR1 and CDR2 loops are PRHDT and FYEKMQ. There are 14 amino acids in the CDR3, from cysteine to phenylalanine inclusive. Only the CDR3 region is kept as DNA, spanning 42 bases read in frame from base 1. The trim is 4 bases for V and 4 bases for J, with a gap of 11 bases between the germline ends. Results the study describes overall, beyond this receptor: Donor CMV infection status was unknown, potentially confounding age-related changes in expanded clonotypes. Bulk unsorted PBMC profiling prevented conclusive comparison of naive and antigen-experienced compartments. As age increased, observed TCR beta diversity per million T cells dropped in a roughly linear way, and a significant reduction was already evident by age about 40. The long-lived group showed more naive CD4+ T cells, fewer expanded clones and increased TCR diversity than the aged group, suggesting age selection. Total diversity estimates from one million sequenced T cells were considered lower bounds and underestimates. There was a strong correlation between observed TCR beta diversity and the percentage of naive T cells measured by flow cytometry.

Sequencing used blood. The clonotype originates from a woman in her 40s in good health. Here the chain combines TRBV13 and TRBJ2-1, with no confidently assigned D gene. The DNA is TGTGCCAGCAGCTACTCAGGATTTTACAATGAGCAGTTCTTC. Translated, this is CASSYSGFYNEQFF. With all but the CDR3 taken from the reference TRBV13 and TRBJ2-1 genes, the full variable domain is: AAGVIQSPRHLIKEKRETATLKCYPIPRHDTVYWYQQGPGQDPQFLISFYEKMQSDKGSIPDRFSAQQFSDYHSELNMSSLELGDSALYFCASSYSGFYNEQFFGPGTRLTVL.